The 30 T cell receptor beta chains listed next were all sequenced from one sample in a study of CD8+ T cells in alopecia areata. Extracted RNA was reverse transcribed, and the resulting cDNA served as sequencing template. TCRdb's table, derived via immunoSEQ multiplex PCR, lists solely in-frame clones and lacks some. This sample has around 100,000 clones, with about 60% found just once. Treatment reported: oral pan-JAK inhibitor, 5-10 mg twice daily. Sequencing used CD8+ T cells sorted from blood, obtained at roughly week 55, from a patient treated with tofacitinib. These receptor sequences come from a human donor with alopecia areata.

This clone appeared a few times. CDR3 protein: CAWSVGTGGLDEQFF. For the CDR3, the DNA is TGTGCCTGGAGTGTGGGGACAGGGGGCCTCGATGAGCAGTTCTTC. This sequence joins TRBV30 and TRBJ2-1; 12 bases agree with TRBD1. Unmatched junction bases numbered 5, after V lost 0 bases and J lost 8 bases. The CDR3 extends over 15 amino acids. The germline gives CDR1 GTSNPN, CDR2 SVGIG (reference sequence).

The CDR3 region is CAALGGRDTQYF. CDR3 bases: TGTGCCGCCCTCGGGGGCCGGGATACGCAGTATTTT. The chain has TRBV6-5 and TRBJ2-3, with D perhaps given as TRBD1 or TRBD2 (6 bases each). Germline assignment: CDR1 MNHEY and CDR2 SVGAGI. Trimming shortened V by 11 bases and J by 6 bases, and 15 bases separated the two germline ends. This CDR3 comprises 12 residues.

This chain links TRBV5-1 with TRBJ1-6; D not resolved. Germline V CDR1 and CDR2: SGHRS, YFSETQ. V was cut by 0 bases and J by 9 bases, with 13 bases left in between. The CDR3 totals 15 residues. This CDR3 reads CASSLDKGRGSPLHF. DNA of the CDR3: TGCGCCAGCAGCTTGGACAAGGGAAGAGGTTCACCCCTCCACTTT.

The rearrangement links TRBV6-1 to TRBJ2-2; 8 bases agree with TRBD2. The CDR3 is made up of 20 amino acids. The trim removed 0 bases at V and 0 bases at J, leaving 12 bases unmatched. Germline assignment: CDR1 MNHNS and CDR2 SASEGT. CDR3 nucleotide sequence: TGTGCCAGCAGTGAAGCGCTTCGGCTAGCGGGCCGAGCGAACACCGGGGAGCTGTTTTTT. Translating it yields CASSEALRLAGRANTGELFF.

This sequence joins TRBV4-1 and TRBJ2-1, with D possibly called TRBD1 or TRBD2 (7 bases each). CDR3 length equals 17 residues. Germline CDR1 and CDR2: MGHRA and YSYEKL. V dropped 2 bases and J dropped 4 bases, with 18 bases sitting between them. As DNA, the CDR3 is TGCGCCAGCAGCCAAAAAGGGGGCTGGGGGGGGTACAATGAGCAGTTCTTC. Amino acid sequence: CASSQKGGWGGYNEQFF.

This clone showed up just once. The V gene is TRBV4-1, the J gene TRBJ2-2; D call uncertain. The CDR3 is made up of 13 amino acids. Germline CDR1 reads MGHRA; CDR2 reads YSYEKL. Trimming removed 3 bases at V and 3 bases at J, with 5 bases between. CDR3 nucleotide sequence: TGCGCCAGCAGCCATGTCTACACCGGGGAGCTGTTTTTT. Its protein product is CASSHVYTGELFF.

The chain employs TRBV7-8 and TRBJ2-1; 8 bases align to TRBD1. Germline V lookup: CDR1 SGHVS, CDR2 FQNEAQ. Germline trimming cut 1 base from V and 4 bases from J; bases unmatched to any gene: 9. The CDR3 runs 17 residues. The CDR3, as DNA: TGTGCCAGCAGCTTAGGGAGACAGGGGAAAGGGTACAATGAGCAGTTCTTC. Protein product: CASSLGRQGKGYNEQFF.

Here the CDR3 DNA reads TGCAGCGGGCAATCAACCTCTGGAAACACCATATATTTT. Protein product: CSGQSTSGNTIYF. The V and J genes are TRBV29-1 and TRBJ1-3; D not resolved. Trimming removed 7 bases at V and 0 bases at J, with 10 bases between. Looked up from germline, CDR1 is SQVTM and CDR2 is ANQGSEA. CDR3 size: 13 residues.

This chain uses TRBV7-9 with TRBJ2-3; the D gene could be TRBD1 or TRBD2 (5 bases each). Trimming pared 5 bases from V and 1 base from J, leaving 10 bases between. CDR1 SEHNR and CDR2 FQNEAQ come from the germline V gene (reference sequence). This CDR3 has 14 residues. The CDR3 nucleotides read TGTGCCAGCAGCCTGGGGGATCGCACAGATACGCAGTATTTT. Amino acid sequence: CASSLGDRTDTQYF.

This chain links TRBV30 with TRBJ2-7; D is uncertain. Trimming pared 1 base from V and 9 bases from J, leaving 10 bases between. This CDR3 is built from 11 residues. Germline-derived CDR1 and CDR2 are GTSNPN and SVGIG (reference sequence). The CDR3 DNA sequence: TGTGCCTGGAGTGGGGGAACGGCGCAGTACTTC. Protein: CAWSGGTAQYF.

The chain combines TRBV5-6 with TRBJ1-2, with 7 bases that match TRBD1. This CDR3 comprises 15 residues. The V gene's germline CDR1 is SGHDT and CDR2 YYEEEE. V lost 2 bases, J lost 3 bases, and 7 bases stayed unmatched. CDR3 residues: CASSFGTVSHYGYTF. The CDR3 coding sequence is TGTGCCAGCAGCTTCGGGACAGTAAGCCACTATGGCTACACCTTC.

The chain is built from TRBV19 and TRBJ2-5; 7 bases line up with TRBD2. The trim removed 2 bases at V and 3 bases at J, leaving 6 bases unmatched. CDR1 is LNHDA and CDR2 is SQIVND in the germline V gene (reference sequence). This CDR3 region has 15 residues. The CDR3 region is CASSIPSGVKETQYF. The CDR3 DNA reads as TGTGCCAGTAGTATACCCAGCGGGGTTAAAGAGACCCAGTACTTC.

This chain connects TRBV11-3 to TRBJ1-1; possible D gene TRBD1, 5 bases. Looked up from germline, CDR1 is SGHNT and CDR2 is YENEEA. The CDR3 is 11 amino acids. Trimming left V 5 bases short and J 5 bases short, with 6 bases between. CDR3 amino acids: CASSKGTEAFF. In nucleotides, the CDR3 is TGTGCCAGCAGCAAGGGGACTGAAGCTTTCTTT.

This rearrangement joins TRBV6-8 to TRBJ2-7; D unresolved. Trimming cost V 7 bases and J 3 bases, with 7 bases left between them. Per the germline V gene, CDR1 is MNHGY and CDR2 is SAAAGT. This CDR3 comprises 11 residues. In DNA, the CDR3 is TGTGCCAGCACGATCCACTACGAGCAGTACTTC. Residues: CASTIHYEQYF.

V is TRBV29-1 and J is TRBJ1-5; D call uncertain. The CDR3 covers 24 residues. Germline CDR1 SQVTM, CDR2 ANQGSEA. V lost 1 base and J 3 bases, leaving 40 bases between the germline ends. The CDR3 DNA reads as TGCAGCGTTGAAGGCGAGGTGGACCCAGGTGTCAGCGAGGATGACACTGCGGCCAATCAGCCCCAGCATTTT. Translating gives CSVEGEVDPGVSEDDTAANQPQHF.

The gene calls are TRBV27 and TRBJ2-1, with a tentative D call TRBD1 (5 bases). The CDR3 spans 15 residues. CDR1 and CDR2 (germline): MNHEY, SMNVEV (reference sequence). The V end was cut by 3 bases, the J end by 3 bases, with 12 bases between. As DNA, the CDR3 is TGTGCCAGCAGTTTGGGCAGGGAATTCTACAATGAGCAGTTCTTC. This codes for CASSLGREFYNEQFF.

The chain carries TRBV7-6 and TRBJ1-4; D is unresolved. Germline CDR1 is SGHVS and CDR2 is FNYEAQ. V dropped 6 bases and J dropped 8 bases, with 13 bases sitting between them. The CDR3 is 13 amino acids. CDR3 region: CASRRNLGEKLFF. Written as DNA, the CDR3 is TGTGCCAGCAGAAGGAACCTAGGGGAAAAACTGTTTTTT.

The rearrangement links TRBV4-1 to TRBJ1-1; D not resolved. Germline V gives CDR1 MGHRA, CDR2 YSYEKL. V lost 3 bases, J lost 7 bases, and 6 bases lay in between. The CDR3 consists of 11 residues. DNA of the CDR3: TGCGCCAGCAGCCAGGGTCGTGAAGCTTTCTTT. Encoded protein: CASSQGREAFF.

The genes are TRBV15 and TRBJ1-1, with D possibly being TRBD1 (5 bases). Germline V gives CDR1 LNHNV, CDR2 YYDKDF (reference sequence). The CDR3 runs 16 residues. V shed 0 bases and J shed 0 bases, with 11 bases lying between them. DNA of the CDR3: TGTGCCACCAGCAGAGATCCCTCGGGGGTGAACACTGAAGCTTTCTTT. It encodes CATSRDPSGVNTEAFF.

The CDR3 sequence: CASRRGILSYGYTF. In DNA, the CDR3 is TGTGCCAGCAGGCGTGGGATTCTGTCCTATGGCTACACCTTC. V is TRBV28 and J is TRBJ1-2; D uncertain. The germline V gene has CDR1 MDHEN and CDR2 SYDVKM. Trimming took 6 bases from V and 4 from J, leaving 15 bases between them. This CDR3 is 14 amino acids long.

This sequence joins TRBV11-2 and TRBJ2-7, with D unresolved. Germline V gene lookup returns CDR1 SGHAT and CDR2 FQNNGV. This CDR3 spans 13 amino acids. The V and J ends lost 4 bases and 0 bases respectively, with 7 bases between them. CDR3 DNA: TGTGCCAGCAGCTCTTCCCTCTCCTACGAGCAGTACTTC. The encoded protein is CASSSSLSYEQYF.

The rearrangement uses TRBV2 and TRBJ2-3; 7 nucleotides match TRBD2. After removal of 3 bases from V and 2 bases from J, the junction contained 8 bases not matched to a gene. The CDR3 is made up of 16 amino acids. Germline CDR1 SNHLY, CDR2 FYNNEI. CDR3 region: CASSDLRDYLTDTQYF. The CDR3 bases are TGTGCCAGCAGTGATCTCCGGGACTACCTCACAGATACGCAGTATTTT.

CDR3 region: CASSDNLGGQSSYEQYF. DNA of the CDR3: TGTGCCAGCAGCGATAACCTGGGGGGGCAGAGCTCCTACGAGCAGTACTTC. This rearrangement joins TRBV9 to TRBJ2-7; a possible D gene is TRBD2 (7 bases). The CDR3 has 17 residues. CDR1 is SGDLS, CDR2 YYNGEE, per germline. The ends were cut back, 3 bases at V and 0 bases at J, with 19 bases in the middle.

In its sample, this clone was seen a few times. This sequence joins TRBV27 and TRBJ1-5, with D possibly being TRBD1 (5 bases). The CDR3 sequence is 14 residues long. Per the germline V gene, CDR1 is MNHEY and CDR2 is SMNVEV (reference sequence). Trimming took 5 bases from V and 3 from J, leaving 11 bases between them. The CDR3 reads CASSPPGLNQPQHF. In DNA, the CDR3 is TGTGCCAGCAGTCCGCCAGGGCTCAATCAGCCCCAGCATTTT.

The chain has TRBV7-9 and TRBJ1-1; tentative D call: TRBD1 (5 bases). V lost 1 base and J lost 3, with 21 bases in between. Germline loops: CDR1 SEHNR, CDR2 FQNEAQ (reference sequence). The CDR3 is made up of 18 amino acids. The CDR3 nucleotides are TGTGCCAGCAGCTTAGGGCGGCAGGGTAGCACTGGGGACACTGAAGCTTTCTTT. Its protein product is CASSLGRQGSTGDTEAFF.

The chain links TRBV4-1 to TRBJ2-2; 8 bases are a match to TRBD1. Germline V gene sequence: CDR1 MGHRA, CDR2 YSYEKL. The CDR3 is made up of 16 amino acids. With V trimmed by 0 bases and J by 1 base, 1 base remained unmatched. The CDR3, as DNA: TGCGCCAGCAGCCAAGACAGGGGGCTGAACACCGGGGAGCTGTTTTTT. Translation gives CASSQDRGLNTGELFF.

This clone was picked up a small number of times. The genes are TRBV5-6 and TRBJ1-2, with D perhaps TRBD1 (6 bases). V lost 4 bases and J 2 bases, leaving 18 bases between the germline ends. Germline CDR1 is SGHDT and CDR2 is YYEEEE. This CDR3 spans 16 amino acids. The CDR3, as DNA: TGTGCCAGCAGCCCAAAGGGGGACACAAGGAACTATGGCTACACCTTC. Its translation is CASSPKGDTRNYGYTF.

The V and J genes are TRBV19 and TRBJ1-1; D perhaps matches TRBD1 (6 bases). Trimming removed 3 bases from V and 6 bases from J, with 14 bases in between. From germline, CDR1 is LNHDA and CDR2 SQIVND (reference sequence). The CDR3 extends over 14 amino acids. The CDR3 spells CASSMNTGGPEAFF. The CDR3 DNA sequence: TGTGCCAGTAGTATGAACACCGGGGGCCCTGAAGCTTTCTTT.

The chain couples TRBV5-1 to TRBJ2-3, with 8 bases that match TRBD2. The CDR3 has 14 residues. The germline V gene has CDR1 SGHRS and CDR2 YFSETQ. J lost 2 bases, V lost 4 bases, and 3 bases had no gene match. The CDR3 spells CASSREGITDTQYF. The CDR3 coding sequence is TGCGCCAGCAGCCGGGAGGGGATCACAGATACGCAGTATTTT.

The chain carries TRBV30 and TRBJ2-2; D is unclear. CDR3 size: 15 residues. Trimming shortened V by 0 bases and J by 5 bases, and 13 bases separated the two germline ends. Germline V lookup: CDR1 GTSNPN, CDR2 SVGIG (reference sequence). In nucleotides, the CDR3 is TGTGCCTGGAGTGTGCCCACCGATGGTACCGGGGAGCTGTTTTTT. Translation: CAWSVPTDGTGELFF.